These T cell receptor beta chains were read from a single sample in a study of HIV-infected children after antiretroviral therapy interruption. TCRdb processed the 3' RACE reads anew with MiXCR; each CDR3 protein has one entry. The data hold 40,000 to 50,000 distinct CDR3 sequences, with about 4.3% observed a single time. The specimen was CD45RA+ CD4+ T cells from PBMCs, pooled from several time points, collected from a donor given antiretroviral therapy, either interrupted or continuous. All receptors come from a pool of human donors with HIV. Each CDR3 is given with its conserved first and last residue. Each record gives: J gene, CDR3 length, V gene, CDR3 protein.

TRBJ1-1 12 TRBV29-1 CSVEGGSMQAFF
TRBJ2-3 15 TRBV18 CASSRTSGSTDTQYF
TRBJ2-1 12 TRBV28 CASKGTGREQFF
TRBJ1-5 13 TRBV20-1 CSASMGDNQPQHF
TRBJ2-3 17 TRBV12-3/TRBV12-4 CASRTNKGGGALDTQYF
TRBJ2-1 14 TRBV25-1 CAAAKGGSYNEQFF
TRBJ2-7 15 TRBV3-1 CASSLLGTAESEQYF
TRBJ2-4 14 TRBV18 CASSPARETNIQYF
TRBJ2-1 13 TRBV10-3 CAARPGGFNEQFF
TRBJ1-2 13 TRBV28 CASSHGTTGGYTF
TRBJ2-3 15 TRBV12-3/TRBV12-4 CASSFSSGGGDTQYF
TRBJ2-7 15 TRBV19 CASSKKGQGEYEQYF
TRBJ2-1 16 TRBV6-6 CASSLFSGGSYNEQFF
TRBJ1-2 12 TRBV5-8 CASSTGNYGYTF
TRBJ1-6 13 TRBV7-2 CASSSPGVAPLHF
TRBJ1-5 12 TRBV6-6 CASSQADESQHF